The 15 T cell receptor beta chains in this list originate from one sample, sequenced in a study of blood T cell repertoires in COVID-19. Method: immunoSEQ multiplex PCR; TCRdb's copy keeps in-frame clones and lacks some. The sample shows about 38,000 clones, 90% of them seen only once. Source material: peripheral blood. These receptors came from a man in his 60s with active or convalescent COVID-19.

The genes are TRBV11-2 and TRBJ2-7, with TRBD2 as a possible D gene (6 bases). The length of the CDR3 is 15 residues. The germline V and J ends were trimmed by 0 bases and 3 bases, with 12 bases remaining between them. Germline V gene lookup returns CDR1 SGHAT and CDR2 FQNNGV. The CDR3 DNA follows: TGTGCCAGCAGCTTAGAAGGTAGGGGAGGCTACGAGCAGTACTTC. Residues: CASSLEGRGGYEQYF.

The chain uses TRBV7-2 and TRBJ2-1, with TRBD2 matching 7 bases. CDR3 size: 11 residues. The V and J ends lost 8 bases and 5 bases, in that order; junction bases with no gene match: 0. From germline, CDR1 is SGHTA and CDR2 FQGNSA. The CDR3 DNA follows: TGTGCCAGCGGGACTAACAATGAGCAGTTCTTC. It is translated as CASGTNNEQFF.

The chain couples TRBV6-5 to TRBJ2-2; D possibly corresponds to TRBD1 (6 bases). With 7 bases removed from V and 1 base from J, the gap between germline ends came to 13 bases. Germline loops: CDR1 MNHEY, CDR2 SVGAGI. There are 15 residues in the CDR3. In DNA, the CDR3 is TGTGCCAGCAAAGGACAGTCACTGAACACCGGGGAGCTGTTTTTT. Residues: CASKGQSLNTGELFF.

The chain links TRBV28 to TRBJ1-2; 11 nucleotides match TRBD1. The CDR3 length is 16 residues. Germline assignment: CDR1 MDHEN and CDR2 SYDVKM. V gave up 5 bases and J gave up 2 bases; unmatched junction bases: 7. CDR3 loop: CASSGGGTGGNYGYTF. The CDR3 nucleotides read TGTGCCAGCAGTGGCGGGGGGACAGGGGGGAACTATGGCTACACCTTC.

This clone was recorded once. The genes are TRBV2 and TRBJ2-2, with D possibly matching TRBD2 (6 bases). The CDR3 covers 15 residues. The germline gives CDR1 SNHLY, CDR2 FYNNEI. Trimming took off 4 bases at V and 8 bases at J, with 17 bases between the two ends. The CDR3, as DNA: TGTGCCAGCAGTGGGTACCAGCGGGCTGGGGGGGAGCTGTTTTTT. Translating gives CASSGYQRAGGELFF.

CDR3 sequence reads: CASRLQGGTDTQYF. The CDR3 region has the DNA TGTGCCAGCAGGCTACAGGGGGGGACAGATACGCAGTATTTT. V usage is TRBV27 and J usage is TRBJ2-3; D perhaps matches TRBD1 (8 bases). CDR1 and CDR2 from the germline V gene are MNHEY and SMNVEV (reference sequence). V was pared by 6 bases and J by 3 bases, with 13 bases between. This CDR3 spans 14 amino acids.

The chain combines TRBV7-9 with TRBJ2-5, with TRBD1 as a possible D gene (5 bases). This CDR3 has 18 residues. CDR1 is SEHNR, CDR2 FQNEAQ, per germline (reference sequence). V was trimmed by 0 bases and J by 0 bases, leaving 17 bases between them. CDR3 protein: CASSLAHNPRAYQETQYF. The CDR3 region has the DNA TGTGCCAGCAGCTTAGCGCACAACCCCAGGGCGTACCAAGAGACCCAGTACTTC.

V and J are TRBV19 and TRBJ2-7; 8 bases match TRBD2. The CDR3 totals 14 residues. CDR1 is LNHDA, CDR2 SQIVND, per germline (reference sequence). V lost 5 bases and J lost 7; bases outside the gene matches: 10. As DNA, the CDR3 is TGTGCCAGTAGTTGGAGCGGGAGCCGTCGGGAGCAGTACTTC. Protein product: CASSWSGSRREQYF.

This chain joins TRBV2 and TRBJ2-5; 8 nucleotides align to TRBD2. In germline, CDR1 is SNHLY, CDR2 FYNNEI. The junction had 11 bases not matched to a gene; V was cut back by 6 bases and J by 5 bases. The CDR3 is 15 residues long. The CDR3 here is CASRRERERDETQYF. As DNA, the CDR3 is TGTGCCAGCAGACGAGAGCGGGAGAGGGATGAGACCCAGTACTTC.

The rearrangement joins TRBV29-1 to TRBJ1-1; D not certain. Trimming stripped 4 bases from V and 5 bases from J, with 8 bases between. The CDR3 loop spans 11 amino acids. CDR1 and CDR2 (germline): SQVTM, ANQGSEA. CDR3: CSVASPTEAFF. CDR3 coding DNA: TGCAGCGTTGCCTCCCCGACTGAAGCTTTCTTT. Full variable domain (remainder filled in from reference TRBV29-1 and TRBJ1-1): SAVISQKPSRDICQRGTSLTIQCQVDSQVTMMFWYRQQPGQSLTLIATANQGSEATYESGFVIDKFPISRPNLTFSTLTVSNMSPEDSSIYLCSVASPTEAFFGQGTRLTVV.

The V call is TRBV11-3, the J call TRBJ2-1, with 13 bases identical to TRBD2. Germline V gene data show CDR1 as SGHNT and CDR2 as YENEEA. The CDR3 extends over 19 amino acids. Losses at the gene ends were 5 bases for V and 3 bases for J; bases not matched to a gene: 13. CDR3 region: CASSPGWTSGREDYNEQFF. For the CDR3, the DNA is TGTGCCAGCAGCCCAGGGTGGACTAGCGGGAGAGAGGACTACAATGAGCAGTTCTTC.

This clone was observed once. V and J are TRBV13 and TRBJ2-3; 10 positions agree with TRBD2. This CDR3 is built from 14 residues. Germline V lookup: CDR1 PRHDT, CDR2 FYEKMQ (reference sequence). The junction had 6 bases not matched to a gene; V was cut back by 5 bases and J by 7 bases. The CDR3 loop is CASSPSGSPNTQYF. The CDR3 region has the DNA TGTGCCAGCAGCCCTAGCGGGAGCCCAAATACGCAGTATTTT.

CDR3 DNA: TGTGCCACCAGTGGTGCGGCGGGGGCGAACACCGGGGAGCTGTTTTTT. Its protein product is CATSGAAGANTGELFF. The chain carries TRBV24-1 and TRBJ2-2; TRBD2 agrees at 7 bases. Germline loops: CDR1 KGHDR, CDR2 SFDVKD. The CDR3 spans 16 residues. Losses at the gene ends were 5 bases for V and 0 bases for J; bases not matched to a gene: 5.

The gene calls are TRBV10-2 and TRBJ2-7; the match to TRBD1 covers 9 bases. Germline trimming cut 8 bases from V and 2 bases from J; bases unmatched to any gene: 4. CDR3 length: 13 amino acids. Germline CDR1 WSHSY, CDR2 SAAADI. The CDR3 nucleotides are TGCGCCAGCCGGGACAGGGAGCCCTACGAGCAGTACTTC. Translating it yields CASRDREPYEQYF.

J is TRBJ2-2 and V is TRBV5-1, with TRBD2 matching 10 bases. Germline values: CDR1 SGHRS, CDR2 YFSETQ. The CDR3 has 15 amino acids. V was pared by 4 bases and J by 5 bases, with 5 bases of the junction left unmatched. DNA for the CDR3: TGCGCCAGCAGCCCACTAGCGGGACGGACCGGGGAGCTGTTTTTT. Its translation is CASSPLAGRTGELFF.